The rows below give T cell receptor beta chains drawn from one sample of a study of T cells in Graves' hyperthyroidism and ophthalmopathy. TCRdb re-called the multiplex PCR reads through MiXCR, storing one row per CDR3 protein. The data hold 550,000 to 800,000 distinct CDR3 sequences, with about 17% observed a single time. Sequences were obtained from blood. Receptors were obtained from a man aged 18 to 29 with Graves' hyperthyroidism. The CDR3 runs from the conserved cysteine through the conserved F or W. The order of the fields is J gene, clone size, V gene, D gene, CDR3 protein, CDR3 DNA. D genes are given only for firm matches. Clone sizes are given selectively: once, few, many, or a class where the clone is expanded.

j_call: TRBJ2-3
clone_size: once
v_call: TRBV14
d_call: TRBD2
cdr3_aa: CASSLWTSGRGTDTQYF
cdr3_nt: TGTGCCAGCAGCCTCTGGACTAGCGGGAGAGGGACAGATACGCAGTATTTT

j_call: TRBJ2-1
clone_size: NA
v_call: TRBV25-1
d_call: NA
cdr3_aa: CASSELDEQFF
cdr3_nt: TGTGCCAGCAGTGAATTGGATGAGCAGTTCTTC

j_call: TRBJ1-1
clone_size: many
v_call: TRBV28
d_call: TRBD1
cdr3_aa: CASSPHDRGRTEAFF
cdr3_nt: TGTGCCAGCAGTCCTCACGACAGGGGAAGGACTGAAGCTTTCTTT

j_call: TRBJ2-7
clone_size: few
v_call: TRBV18
d_call: TRBD2
cdr3_aa: CASSPREHSYEQYF
cdr3_nt: TGTGCCAGCTCACCGCGGGAGCACTCCTACGAGCAGTACTTC

j_call: TRBJ2-2
clone_size: many
v_call: TRBV11-2
d_call: NA
cdr3_aa: CASSSQVEGRELFF
cdr3_nt: TGTGCCAGCAGCTCACAAGTTGAGGGCCGGGAGCTGTTTTTT

j_call: TRBJ1-4
clone_size: many
v_call: TRBV30
d_call: TRBD1
cdr3_aa: CAWSIGDRGNEKLFF
cdr3_nt: TGTGCCTGGAGTATAGGAGACAGGGGTAATGAAAAACTGTTTTTT

j_call: TRBJ2-1
clone_size: many
v_call: TRBV9
d_call: NA
cdr3_aa: CASSSFGGENEQFF
cdr3_nt: TGTGCCAGCAGCTCCTTCGGTGGGGAGAATGAGCAGTTCTTC

j_call: TRBJ2-5
clone_size: few
v_call: TRBV7-3
d_call: NA
cdr3_aa: CASSRTGSSKTQYF
cdr3_nt: TGTGCCAGCAGCCGTACAGGGTCGTCGAAGACCCAGTACTTC

j_call: TRBJ2-2
clone_size: many
v_call: TRBV18
d_call: NA
cdr3_aa: CASSSGVANTGELFF
cdr3_nt: TGTGCCAGCTCATCTGGGGTGGCGAACACCGGGGAGCTGTTTTTT

j_call: TRBJ2-3
clone_size: NA
v_call: TRBV28
d_call: TRBD2
cdr3_aa: CASSTIAGGSSTDTQYF
cdr3_nt: TGTGCCAGCAGCACGATAGCGGGAGGCTCTAGCACAGATACGCAGTATTTT

j_call: TRBJ2-5
clone_size: many
v_call: TRBV28
d_call: TRBD2
cdr3_aa: CASSPLAGEETQYF
cdr3_nt: TGTGCCAGCAGTCCCCTAGCGGGAGAAGAGACCCAGTACTTC

j_call: TRBJ2-1
clone_size: many
v_call: TRBV28
d_call: NA
cdr3_aa: CASSLWGSYNEQFF
cdr3_nt: TGTGCCAGCAGTTTGTGGGGCTCCTACAATGAGCAGTTCTTC

j_call: TRBJ2-5
clone_size: many
v_call: TRBV6-1
d_call: NA
cdr3_aa: CATRGGQETQYF
cdr3_nt: TGTGCCACCCGAGGGGGGCAAGAGACCCAGTACTTC

j_call: TRBJ1-1
clone_size: many
v_call: TRBV12-3/TRBV12-4
d_call: NA
cdr3_aa: CASSARDSEAFF
cdr3_nt: TGTGCCAGCAGTGCCAGGGATTCTGAAGCTTTCTTT

j_call: TRBJ2-2
clone_size: NA
v_call: TRBV6-2/TRBV6-3
d_call: NA
cdr3_aa: CASSYSQSTGELFF
cdr3_nt: TGTGCCAGCAGTTACTCACAATCCACCGGGGAGCTGTTTTTT

j_call: TRBJ2-7
clone_size: NA
v_call: TRBV24-1
d_call: TRBD2
cdr3_aa: CATSDLDQGLASYEQYF
cdr3_nt: TGTGCCACCAGTGATTTAGATCAAGGACTAGCTTCCTACGAGCAGTACTTC

j_call: TRBJ2-3
clone_size: many
v_call: TRBV10-3
d_call: NA
cdr3_aa: CAISESGSYTDTQYF
cdr3_nt: TGTGCCATCAGTGAGTCGGGCTCTTACACAGATACGCAGTATTTT

j_call: TRBJ2-7
clone_size: many
v_call: TRBV2
d_call: NA
cdr3_aa: CASIGQHYEQYF
cdr3_nt: TGTGCCAGCATTGGACAGCACTACGAGCAGTACTTC

j_call: TRBJ2-7
clone_size: NA
v_call: TRBV29-1
d_call: NA
cdr3_aa: CSVGNSYEQYF
cdr3_nt: TGCAGCGTTGGTAACTCCTACGAGCAGTACTTC

j_call: TRBJ1-5
clone_size: NA
v_call: TRBV20-1
d_call: NA
cdr3_aa: CSASNPRGGQPQHF
cdr3_nt: TGCAGTGCTAGTAACCCCCGGGGTGGCCAGCCCCAGCATTTT

j_call: TRBJ2-1
clone_size: NA
v_call: TRBV19
d_call: NA
cdr3_aa: CASSIRGERFNEQFF
cdr3_nt: TGTGCCAGTAGTATTAGGGGGGAGCGGTTCAATGAGCAGTTCTTC

j_call: TRBJ1-4
clone_size: NA
v_call: TRBV29-1
d_call: NA
cdr3_aa: CSVGLVSTNEKLFF
cdr3_nt: TGCAGCGTTGGACTGGTTTCAACTAATGAAAAACTGTTTTTT

j_call: TRBJ2-1
clone_size: NA
v_call: TRBV27
d_call: TRBD2
cdr3_aa: CASSASGDYNEQFF
cdr3_nt: TGTGCCAGCAGCGCTAGCGGGGACTACAATGAGCAGTTCTTC

j_call: TRBJ2-1
clone_size: few
v_call: TRBV7-8
d_call: NA
cdr3_aa: CASSLWEAGANEQFF
cdr3_nt: TGTGCCAGCAGCTTATGGGAGGCAGGGGCGAATGAGCAGTTCTTC

j_call: TRBJ2-7
clone_size: many
v_call: TRBV7-9
d_call: TRBD1
cdr3_aa: CASSPGTGGLYEQYF
cdr3_nt: TGTGCCAGCAGCCCCGGGACAGGGGGACTTTACGAGCAGTACTTC

j_call: TRBJ1-5
clone_size: few
v_call: TRBV2
d_call: NA
cdr3_aa: CASSDMGRQQPQHF
cdr3_nt: TGTGCCAGCAGTGATATGGGGCGTCAGCAGCCCCAGCATTTT

j_call: TRBJ2-7
clone_size: many
v_call: TRBV12-3/TRBV12-4
d_call: NA
cdr3_aa: CASSLTGQPSDEQYF
cdr3_nt: TGTGCCAGCAGTTTAACGGGACAACCCTCGGACGAGCAGTACTTC

j_call: TRBJ2-7
clone_size: NA
v_call: TRBV27
d_call: TRBD2
cdr3_aa: CASRGTSANSYEQYF
cdr3_nt: TGTGCCAGCAGGGGAACTAGCGCAAACTCCTACGAGCAGTACTTC

j_call: TRBJ2-2
clone_size: many
v_call: TRBV12-3/TRBV12-4
d_call: NA
cdr3_aa: CASSLAEQGPNTGELFF
cdr3_nt: TGTGCCAGCAGTTTAGCTGAACAGGGCCCGAACACCGGGGAGCTGTTTTTT

j_call: TRBJ2-1
clone_size: many
v_call: TRBV9
d_call: TRBD1
cdr3_aa: CASSTRDRGPGGYNEQFF
cdr3_nt: TGTGCCAGCAGCACCCGGGACAGGGGGCCCGGTGGCTACAATGAGCAGTTCTTC

j_call: TRBJ2-3
clone_size: NA
v_call: TRBV5-1
d_call: TRBD1
cdr3_aa: CASSSGGFADTQYF
cdr3_nt: TGCGCCAGCAGCTCAGGGGGCTTTGCAGATACGCAGTATTTT